Below, 32 T cell receptor beta chains from the same sample are listed, as sequenced in a study of PD-L1 blockade in urothelial cancer. Using immunoSEQ multiplex PCR, the repertoire was profiled, and TCRdb retains in-frame clones only, with some absent. Of about 130,000 clones listed, around 84% are singletons. Regarding time point: pretreatment peripheral blood. The specimen comprised PBMCs, sampled around atezolizumab (anti-PD-L1) treatment. Receptor source: a man aged 45-60 years with urothelial cancer.

The chain links TRBV7-2 to TRBJ1-6, with TRBD1 matching over 7 bases. V was clipped by 3 bases and J by 0 bases; unmatched bases: 5. Germline V gene sequence: CDR1 SGHTA, CDR2 FQGNSA. The CDR3 spans 17 residues. CDR3 loop: CASSLDRLSSYNSPLHF. In nucleotides, the CDR3 is TGTGCCAGCAGCTTGGACAGGCTAAGCTCCTATAATTCACCCCTCCACTTT.

The CDR3 nucleotides read TGTGCCAGCAGCTTGAGCGGGAGGGGGTCCTACGAGCAGTACTTC. It specifies CASSLSGRGSYEQYF. This chain links TRBV7-2 with TRBJ2-7; 10 positions match TRBD2. The CDR3 length is 15 residues. V was clipped by 3 bases and J by 1 base; unmatched bases: 3. The germline V gene has CDR1 SGHTA and CDR2 FQGNSA.

This chain connects TRBV5-1 to TRBJ1-1; D may be TRBD1 (6 bases). Trimming removed 0 bases at V and 3 bases at J, with 12 bases between. The germline V gene encodes CDR1 SGHRS and CDR2 YFSETQ. This CDR3 is 15 amino acids long. CDR3 amino acids: CASSLVGGAYTEAFF. The CDR3 nucleotides are TGCGCCAGCAGCTTGGTTGGGGGCGCATACACTGAAGCTTTCTTT.

V is TRBV5-1 and J is TRBJ2-5; 8 nucleotides align to TRBD2. Germline CDR1 is SGHRS and CDR2 is YFSETQ. The CDR3 runs 14 residues. Trimming took 1 base from V and 3 from J; bases not matched to a gene: 2. The CDR3 nucleotides read TGCGCCAGCAGCTTGAGCGGGAGAGAAGAGACCCAGTACTTC. This codes for CASSLSGREETQYF.

The rearrangement uses TRBV5-5 and TRBJ1-6; D gene uncertain. Per germline, CDR1 SGHKS and CDR2 YYEKEE (reference sequence). V shed 0 bases and J shed 0 bases, with 7 bases lying between them. This CDR3 spans 16 amino acids. This chain's CDR3 is CASSLGLSSYNSPLHF. CDR3 in DNA: TGTGCCAGCAGCTTGGGACTCAGCTCCTATAATTCACCCCTCCACTTT.

The chain couples TRBV28 to TRBJ2-7, with TRBD2 matching 11 bases. With V trimmed by 4 bases and J by 9 bases, 2 bases remained unmatched. The CDR3 is 12 residues long. Germline CDR1 is MDHEN and CDR2 is SYDVKM. CDR3 bases: TGTGCCAGCAGTTCGGGACTAGCGGCGCAGTACTTC. Translated: CASSSGLAAQYF.

The chain has TRBV5-8 and TRBJ1-2, with D hard to call. CDR1 is SGHTS and CDR2 is YDEGEE in the germline V gene. The CDR3 contains 13 residues. V lost 0 bases to trimming and J lost 4 bases, with 7 bases between them. CDR3 region: CASSLDPSYGYTF. The CDR3 nucleotides read TGTGCCAGCAGCTTGGATCCCAGCTATGGCTACACCTTC.

This chain joins TRBV2 and TRBJ1-2, with a tentative D call TRBD1 (6 bases). The CDR3 is 16 residues long. CDR1 is SNHLY and CDR2 is FYNNEI in the germline V gene. V was shortened by 6 bases and J by 6 bases, with 23 bases between the two germline ends. The DNA of the CDR3 is TGTGCCAGCAGAGAGGAGAAGCTCAGGGGCTCCAATGGCTACACCTTC. Residues: CASREEKLRGSNGYTF.

The J gene is TRBJ2-3, the V gene TRBV9; 8 bases are shared with TRBD2. CDR1 is SGDLS, CDR2 YYNGEE, per germline. Trimming removed 2 bases from V and 2 bases from J; junction bases left unmatched: 7. The CDR3 spans 16 residues. The CDR3 here is CASSVFGRATTDTQYF. Here the CDR3 DNA reads TGTGCCAGCAGCGTTTTCGGGAGGGCCACCACAGATACGCAGTATTTT.

This clone was seen just once. This sequence joins TRBV5-1 and TRBJ2-3; 7 bases fit TRBD2. The junction had 18 bases not matched to a gene; V was cut back by 7 bases and J by 10 bases. This CDR3 region has 15 residues. Per germline, CDR1 SGHRS and CDR2 YFSETQ. The CDR3 sequence is CASYSGGGRREAQYF. In DNA form, the CDR3 reads TGCGCCAGCTACTCAGGTGGGGGGAGACGGGAGGCGCAGTATTTT.

This sequence joins TRBV5-1 and TRBJ2-7, with a tentative D call TRBD2 (6 bases). Trimming stripped 4 bases from V and 6 bases from J, with 17 bases between. This CDR3 contains 14 residues. CDR1 is SGHRS, CDR2 YFSETQ, per germline. CDR3 region: CASSPGVGKVEQYF. The DNA of the CDR3 is TGCGCCAGCAGCCCGGGAGTCGGAAAGGTCGAGCAGTACTTC.

The J gene is TRBJ1-2, the V gene TRBV28, with 8 positions matching TRBD1. Per germline, CDR1 MDHEN and CDR2 SYDVKM. CDR3 length equals 15 residues. The J segment lost 5 bases and the V segment lost 5 bases, leaving 10 bases of the junction unmatched. In DNA, the CDR3 is TGTGCCAGCAGTCCAACACAGGGGGGTGGGTATGGCTACACCTTC. Its translation is CASSPTQGGGYGYTF.

The chain couples TRBV5-1 to TRBJ2-1; 7 bases map to TRBD2. The length of the CDR3 is 15 residues. CDR1 is SGHRS, CDR2 YFSETQ, per germline. J was trimmed by 3 bases and V by 1 base; bases with no gene match: 4. The CDR3 DNA sequence: TGCGCCAGCAGCTTGAGGCGGGGGATCTACAATGAGCAGTTCTTC. It yields the protein CASSLRRGIYNEQFF.

This CDR3 reads CASRRDTGGNQPQHF. CDR3 bases: TGTGCCAGCAGACGGGACACCGGGGGCAATCAGCCCCAGCATTTT. The V and J genes are TRBV2 and TRBJ1-5, with D tentatively TRBD1 (6 bases). There are 15 residues in the CDR3. Germline V gene lookup returns CDR1 SNHLY and CDR2 FYNNEI. V was cut by 6 bases and J by 2 bases, with 14 bases left in between.

The DNA of the CDR3 is TGTGCCAGCAGCGCAGAGGGACAGGCGTCTGGGGAAAAACTGTTTTTT. It codes for CASSAEGQASGEKLFF. The rearrangement joins TRBV7-9 to TRBJ1-4; 8 positions agree with TRBD1. The germline CDR1 and CDR2 sequences are SEHNR and FQNEAQ (reference sequence). V gave up 5 bases and J gave up 8 bases; unmatched junction bases: 13. CDR3 length: 16 residues.

This sequence joins TRBV18 and TRBJ2-3; a possible D gene is TRBD1 (6 bases). The length of the CDR3 is 16 residues. The germline gives CDR1 KGHSH, CDR2 LQKENI. Trimming removed 3 bases at V and 1 base at J, with 14 bases between. The CDR3 nucleotides read TGTGCCAGCTCACCTTCATGGGGGCTCGGCACAGATACGCAGTATTTT. This sequence encodes CASSPSWGLGTDTQYF. The full variable domain, completed using reference TRBV18 and TRBJ2-3, is NAGVMQNPRHLVRRRGQEARLRCSPMKGHSHVYWYRQLPEEGLKFMVYLQKENIIDESGMPKERFSAEFPKEGPSILRIQQVVRGDSAAYFCASSPSWGLGTDTQYFGPGTRLTVL.

The rearrangement joins TRBV28 to TRBJ1-3; TRBD1 is a possible D gene (5 bases). V gave up 8 bases and J gave up 0 bases, with 20 bases separating them. This CDR3 spans 17 amino acids. Germline V gene sequence: CDR1 MDHEN, CDR2 SYDVKM. The CDR3 loop is CASGSGADVGSGNTIYF. The CDR3 region has the DNA TGTGCCAGCGGAAGTGGGGCAGACGTCGGCTCTGGAAACACCATATATTTT.

This chain uses TRBV25-1 with TRBJ1-4; no clear D. V was pared by 5 bases and J by 8 bases, with 15 bases between. Germline CDR1 reads MGHDK; CDR2 reads SYGVNS. The CDR3 covers 14 residues. The CDR3 nucleotides read TGTGCCAGCAGTCAGAGGGCCGGGCGGGAAAAACTGTTTTTT. Translation gives CASSQRAGREKLFF.

This chain joins TRBV6-1 and TRBJ2-5; 8 nucleotides line up with TRBD2. V lost 3 bases and J lost 4; bases outside the gene matches: 4. The germline V gene encodes CDR1 MNHNS and CDR2 SASEGT. The CDR3 spans 14 residues. The CDR3 region has the DNA TGTGCCAGCAGTGAGTCCGGGACTAGAGAGACCCAGTACTTC. It encodes CASSESGTRETQYF.

The chain employs TRBV4-1 and TRBJ2-1, with 7 bases identical to TRBD1. Per the germline V gene, CDR1 is MGHRA and CDR2 is YSYEKL. The CDR3 is made up of 15 amino acids. Trimming took 1 base from V and 4 from J; bases not matched to a gene: 4. The CDR3 here is CASSQGDRVYNEQFF. CDR3 sequence (DNA): TGCGCCAGCAGCCAAGGTGACAGGGTTTACAATGAGCAGTTCTTC.

The chain has TRBV6-5 and TRBJ1-1, with 8 bases aligning to TRBD1. The J segment lost 5 bases and the V segment lost 0 bases, leaving 5 bases of the junction unmatched. In germline, CDR1 is MNHEY, CDR2 SVGAGI. CDR3 length: 15 amino acids. CDR3 bases: TGTGCCAGCAGTTACTCGACCAGGGGGCAGACTGAAGCTTTCTTT. As protein: CASSYSTRGQTEAFF.

The rearrangement uses TRBV10-3 and TRBJ2-1; 9 positions agree with TRBD1. V shed 4 bases, J shed 9 bases, and the junction held 4 bases outside the gene matches. There are 13 residues in the CDR3. Germline V CDR1 and CDR2: ENHRY, SYGVKD. The CDR3 nucleotides read TGTGCCATCAGTGGGGGGACAGGGAGTGAGCAGTTCTTC. Its translation: CAISGGTGSEQFF.

The J gene is TRBJ2-7, the V gene TRBV5-8; TRBD2 aligns across 12 bases. The junction had 4 bases not matched to a gene; V was cut back by 0 bases and J by 6 bases. The CDR3 extends over 15 amino acids. The germline V gene encodes CDR1 SGHTS and CDR2 YDEGEE. The CDR3 DNA follows: TGTGCCAGCAGCTTGGCACTAGCGGGAGGCGGCGAGCAGTACTTC. This translates into CASSLALAGGGEQYF.

The chain carries TRBV5-1 and TRBJ1-4; 8 bases align to TRBD1. With 0 bases clipped from V and 7 bases from J, the junction kept 2 bases outside the gene matches. Germline assignment: CDR1 SGHRS and CDR2 YFSETQ. The CDR3 runs 14 residues. CDR3 in DNA: TGCGCCAGCAGCTTGGGGGACAGGAGTGAAAAACTGTTTTTT. Its protein product is CASSLGDRSEKLFF.

Comment on this clone: Mismatch with germline at one junction end may stem from a read error. The chain carries TRBV28 and TRBJ2-1; D not certain. This CDR3 is 17 amino acids long. Germline V CDR1 and CDR2: MDHEN, SYDVKM. The DNA for the CDR3 is TGTGCCAGCAGTCTTAGCCCTTCTTCATACTCCGACAATGAGCAGTTCTTC. Translating gives CASSLSPSSYSDNEQFF.

J is TRBJ2-1 and V is TRBV27; 7 bases fit TRBD1. The CDR3 is 16 amino acids. V trimming: 0 bases; J trimming: 10 bases; junction bases outside the gene matches: 12. Germline CDR1 reads MNHEY; CDR2 reads SMNVEV (reference sequence). The CDR3 DNA follows: TGTGCCAGCAGTTTATCGTTTGGACAGGCCCGCCGGGAGCAGTTCTTC. It codes for CASSLSFGQARREQFF.

The chain uses TRBV14 and TRBJ2-1, with D perhaps matching TRBD2 (6 bases). CDR1 and CDR2 (germline): SGHDN, FVKESK. V lost 2 bases, J lost 10 bases, and 15 bases lay in between. The CDR3 has 14 residues. Here the CDR3 reads CASSQPLALAEQFF. In DNA form, the CDR3 reads TGTGCCAGCAGCCAACCACTAGCACTGGCCGAGCAGTTCTTC.

This clone has just a few counts. CDR3 sequence (DNA): TGTGCCAGCAGCCCGAGAGCGGGACCCTACGAGCAGTACTTC. Amino acid sequence: CASSPRAGPYEQYF. The chain uses TRBV11-2 and TRBJ2-7, with 7 positions matching TRBD2. The length of the CDR3 is 14 residues. Germline V gene sequence: CDR1 SGHAT, CDR2 FQNNGV. Trimming at V came to 5 bases and at J to 2 bases, leaving 6 bases not matched to a gene.

The chain couples TRBV2 to TRBJ2-1, with a possible D match to TRBD2 (5 bases). Trimming stripped 3 bases from V and 2 bases from J, with 8 bases between. Germline V gene lookup returns CDR1 SNHLY and CDR2 FYNNEI. This CDR3 is built from 14 residues. This CDR3 is CASSDGRAYNEQFF. In DNA form, the CDR3 reads TGTGCCAGCAGTGACGGGCGGGCCTACAATGAGCAGTTCTTC.

The chain is built from TRBV5-1 and TRBJ2-1; 7 bases map to TRBD2. CDR3 length equals 15 residues. Looked up from germline, CDR1 is SGHRS and CDR2 is YFSETQ. Trimming took 2 bases from V and 2 from J; bases not matched to a gene: 4. CDR3 DNA sequence: TGCGCCAGCAGCTTTGTGAGCGGGACCTACAATGAGCAGTTCTTC. As protein: CASSFVSGTYNEQFF.

Notes on this clone: The germline gene is not matched at one end of the junction; a read error may be the cause. The J gene is TRBJ2-7, the V gene TRBV7-7; the D is unclear. This CDR3 has 13 amino acids. Germline CDR1 reads SSHAT; CDR2 reads FNYEAQ (reference sequence). Written as DNA, the CDR3 is TGTGCTAGCAGCTTCGCGTCCTCCTACGAGCAGTACTTC. The encoded protein is CASSFASSYEQYF.

The chain joins TRBV5-4 to TRBJ1-3; D not certain. The CDR3 spans 15 residues. Trimming pared 4 bases from V and 6 bases from J, leaving 17 bases between. Germline loops: CDR1 SGHNT, CDR2 YYREEE (reference sequence). CDR3 residues: CASSPVREPLNTIYF. The CDR3, as DNA: TGTGCCAGCAGCCCCGTCCGGGAACCGCTAAACACCATATATTTT. The full variable domain, rest sourced from reference TRBV5-4 and TRBJ1-3, is ETGVTQSPTHLIKTRGQQVTLRCSSQSGHNTVSWYQQALGQGPQFIFQYYREEENGRGNFPPRFSGLQFPNYSSELNVNALELDDSALYLCASSPVREPLNTIYFGEGSWLTVV.